The source of this TCR beta chain is a study of shared clonotypes between healthy human individuals. Assay used: immunoSEQ multiplex PCR; TCRdb lists only in-frame clones, some missing. There are approximately 980,000 clones in the sample; 76% occur only once, and about 1.5% lies in the top ten. Germline V gene lookup returns CDR1 MGHDK and CDR2 SYGVNS. The germline V and J ends were trimmed by 10 bases and 6 bases, with 15 bases remaining between them. The CDR3 is 12 amino acids. In this sample, this clone turned up a few times. Its antigen remains unidentified. Findings of the study overall: Blood was the sole source, and tissue repertoires probably differ. Four donors held approximately 4.6% of naive CD4 clonotypes in common.

This sequence originates from a man aged 18 to 30 in good health. The sequencing sample was made of memory CD4+ T cells sorted from blood. This sample's subset: CD45RA-negative fraction. The chain uses TRBV25-1 and TRBJ1-2; perhaps TRBD1 as D (5 bases). The CDR3 loop reads CATNEGPDGYTF. The CDR3 bases are TGTGCCACCAACGAGGGACCCGATGGCTACACCTTC.